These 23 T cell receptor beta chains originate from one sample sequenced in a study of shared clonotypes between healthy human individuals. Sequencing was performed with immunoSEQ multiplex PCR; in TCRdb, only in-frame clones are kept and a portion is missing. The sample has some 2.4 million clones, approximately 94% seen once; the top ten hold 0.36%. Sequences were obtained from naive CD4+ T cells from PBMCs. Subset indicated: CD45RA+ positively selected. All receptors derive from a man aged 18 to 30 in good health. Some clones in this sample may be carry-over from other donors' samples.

The CDR3 DNA reads TGTGCCAGCAGTTACGGCGGACAGAGTCAAGAGACCCAGTACTTC. It encodes CASSYGGQSQETQYF. The chain combines TRBV6-5 with TRBJ2-5; D perhaps matches TRBD1 (6 bases). Germline CDR1 and CDR2: MNHEY and SVGAGI. V was cut by 2 bases and J by 2 bases, with 12 bases left in between. This CDR3 is built from 15 residues.

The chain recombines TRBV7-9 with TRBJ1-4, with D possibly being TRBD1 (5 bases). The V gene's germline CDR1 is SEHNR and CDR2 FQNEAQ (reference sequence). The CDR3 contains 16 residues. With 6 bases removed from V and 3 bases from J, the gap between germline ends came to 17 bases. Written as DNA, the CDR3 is TGTGCCAGCAGACCAGGGAAGGGGAGTTCTAATGAAAAACTGTTTTTT. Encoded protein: CASRPGKGSSNEKLFF. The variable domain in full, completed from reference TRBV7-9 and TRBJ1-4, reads DTGVSQNPRHKITKRGQNVTFRCDPISEHNRLYWYRQTLGQGPEFLTYFQNEAQLEKSRLLSDRFSAERPKGSFSTLEIQRTEQGDSAMYLCASRPGKGSSNEKLFFGSGTQLSVL.

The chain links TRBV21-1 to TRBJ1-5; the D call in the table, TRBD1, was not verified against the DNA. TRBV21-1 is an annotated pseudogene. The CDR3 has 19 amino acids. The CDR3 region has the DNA TGTGCCAGCAGCTCCCGACAGACAGGGTCCTCGTCCCACAATCAGCCCCAGCATTTT. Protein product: CASSSRQTGSSSHNQPQHF.

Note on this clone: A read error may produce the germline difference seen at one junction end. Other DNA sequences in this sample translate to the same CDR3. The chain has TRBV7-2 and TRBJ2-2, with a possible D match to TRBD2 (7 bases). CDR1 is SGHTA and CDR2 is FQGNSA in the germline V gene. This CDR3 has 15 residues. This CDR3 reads CASSFGGPNTGELFF. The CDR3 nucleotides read TGCGCCAGCAGCTTCGGGGGGCCGAACACCGGGGAGCTGTTTTTT.

This CDR3 is CASRPASGRGENIQYF. CDR3 nucleotide sequence: TGTGCCAGCAGACCAGCTAGCGGGAGAGGGGAAAACATTCAGTACTTC. The rearrangement links TRBV28 to TRBJ2-4; the match to TRBD2 covers 10 bases. V lost 6 bases and J lost 5; bases outside the gene matches: 10. The CDR3 loop spans 16 amino acids. Germline values: CDR1 MDHEN, CDR2 SYDVKM.

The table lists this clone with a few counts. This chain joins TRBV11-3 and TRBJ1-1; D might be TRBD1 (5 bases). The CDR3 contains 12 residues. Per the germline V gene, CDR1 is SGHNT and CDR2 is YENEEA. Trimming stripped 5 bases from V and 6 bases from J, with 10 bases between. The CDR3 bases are TGTGCCAGCAGCCCTGGGGGGGCTGAAGCTTTCTTT. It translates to CASSPGGAEAFF.

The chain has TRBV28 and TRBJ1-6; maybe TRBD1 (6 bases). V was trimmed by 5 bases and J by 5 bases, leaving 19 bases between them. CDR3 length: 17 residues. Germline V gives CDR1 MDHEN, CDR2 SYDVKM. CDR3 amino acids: CASSRNKGQGNNSPLHF. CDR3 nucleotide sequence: TGTGCCAGCAGTCGCAATAAAGGCCAGGGGAATAATTCACCCCTCCACTTT.

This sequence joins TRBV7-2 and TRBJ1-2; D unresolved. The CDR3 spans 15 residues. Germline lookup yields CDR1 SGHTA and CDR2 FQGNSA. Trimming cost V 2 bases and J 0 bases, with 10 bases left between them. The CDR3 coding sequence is TGTGCCAGCAGCTTAACGGCCTCGGCTAACTATGGCTACACCTTC. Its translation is CASSLTASANYGYTF. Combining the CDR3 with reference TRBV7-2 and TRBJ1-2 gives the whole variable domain GAGVSQSPSNKVTEKGKDVELRCDPISGHTALYWYRQSLGQGLEFLIYFQGNSAPDKSGLPSDRFSAERTGGSVSTLTIQRTQQEDSAVYLCASSLTASANYGYTFGSGTRLTVV.

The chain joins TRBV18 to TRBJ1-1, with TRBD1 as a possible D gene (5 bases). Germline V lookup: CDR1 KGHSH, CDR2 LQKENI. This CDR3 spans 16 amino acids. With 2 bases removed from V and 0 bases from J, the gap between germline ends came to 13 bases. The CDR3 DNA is TGTGCCAGCTCACCATTCATTGGGGGGATGAACACTGAAGCTTTCTTT. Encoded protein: CASSPFIGGMNTEAFF. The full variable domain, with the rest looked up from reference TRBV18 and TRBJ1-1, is NAGVMQNPRHLVRRRGQEARLRCSPMKGHSHVYWYRQLPEEGLKFMVYLQKENIIDESGMPKERFSAEFPKEGPSILRIQQVVRGDSAAYFCASSPFIGGMNTEAFFGQGTRLTVV.

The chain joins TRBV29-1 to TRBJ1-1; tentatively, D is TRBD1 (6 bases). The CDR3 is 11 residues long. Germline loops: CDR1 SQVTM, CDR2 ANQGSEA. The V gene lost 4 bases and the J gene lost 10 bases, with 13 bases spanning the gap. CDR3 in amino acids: CSVGSGAPAFF. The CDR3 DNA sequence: TGCAGCGTTGGGTCGGGGGCCCCAGCTTTCTTT.

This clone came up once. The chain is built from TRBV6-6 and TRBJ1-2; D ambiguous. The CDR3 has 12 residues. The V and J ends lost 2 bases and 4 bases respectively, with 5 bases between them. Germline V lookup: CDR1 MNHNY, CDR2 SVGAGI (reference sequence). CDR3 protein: CASSYTSYGYTF. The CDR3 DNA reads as TGTGCCAGCAGTTACACCAGCTATGGCTACACCTTC.

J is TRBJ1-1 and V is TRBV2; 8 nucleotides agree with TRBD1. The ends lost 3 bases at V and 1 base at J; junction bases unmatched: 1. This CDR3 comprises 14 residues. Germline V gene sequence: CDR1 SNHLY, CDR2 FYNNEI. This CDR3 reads CASSEDRANTEAFF. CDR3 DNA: TGTGCCAGCAGTGAGGACAGGGCGAACACTGAAGCTTTCTTT.

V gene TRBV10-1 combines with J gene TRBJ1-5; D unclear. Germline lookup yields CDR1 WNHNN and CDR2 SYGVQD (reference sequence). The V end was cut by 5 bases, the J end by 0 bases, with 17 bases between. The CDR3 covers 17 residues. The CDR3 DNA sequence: TGCGCCAGCAGTTCCGGGTTTCTACTCTATAGCAATCAGCCCCAGCATTTT. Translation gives CASSSGFLLYSNQPQHF.

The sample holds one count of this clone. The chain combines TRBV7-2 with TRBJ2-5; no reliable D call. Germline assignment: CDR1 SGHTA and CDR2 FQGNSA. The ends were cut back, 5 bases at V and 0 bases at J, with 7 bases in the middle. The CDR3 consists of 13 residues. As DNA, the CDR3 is TGTGCCAGCAGCGTCGGCTACCAAGAGACCCAGTACTTC. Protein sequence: CASSVGYQETQYF.

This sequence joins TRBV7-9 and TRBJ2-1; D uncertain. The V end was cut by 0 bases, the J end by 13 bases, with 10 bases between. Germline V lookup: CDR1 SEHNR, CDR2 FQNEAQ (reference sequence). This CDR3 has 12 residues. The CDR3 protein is CASSLADGQQFF. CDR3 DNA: TGTGCCAGCAGCTTAGCGGACGGGCAACAGTTCTTC.

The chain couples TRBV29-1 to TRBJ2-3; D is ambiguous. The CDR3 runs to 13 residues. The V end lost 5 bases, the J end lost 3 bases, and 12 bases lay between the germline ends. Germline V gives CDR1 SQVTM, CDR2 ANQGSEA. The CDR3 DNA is TGCAGCGTTTGCCCTCGGCTTACAGATACGCAGTATTTT. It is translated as CSVCPRLTDTQYF.

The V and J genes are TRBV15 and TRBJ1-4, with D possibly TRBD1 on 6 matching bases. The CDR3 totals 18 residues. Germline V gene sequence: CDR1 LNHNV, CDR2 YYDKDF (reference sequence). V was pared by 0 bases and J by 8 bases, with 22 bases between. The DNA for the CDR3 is TGTGCCACCAGCAGAGAGAGGGGTGCCAGGGGACTGTGGGAAAAACTGTTTTTT. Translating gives CATSRERGARGLWEKLFF.

CDR3 coding DNA: TGTGCCAGCACCCCTTTGTGGGGGCGGGAGGAAAAAGAGACCCAGTACTTC. Protein product: CASTPLWGREEKETQYF. This sequence joins TRBV28 and TRBJ2-5; 8 positions match TRBD2. This CDR3 has 17 amino acids. In germline, CDR1 is MDHEN, CDR2 SYDVKM. The trim removed 7 bases at V and 3 bases at J, leaving 16 bases unmatched.

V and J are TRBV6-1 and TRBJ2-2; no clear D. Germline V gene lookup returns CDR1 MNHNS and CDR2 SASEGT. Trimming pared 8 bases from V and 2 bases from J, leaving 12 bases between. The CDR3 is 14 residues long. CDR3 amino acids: CASVTSRNTGELFF. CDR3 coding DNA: TGTGCCAGCGTGACCTCTAGAAACACCGGGGAGCTGTTTTTT.

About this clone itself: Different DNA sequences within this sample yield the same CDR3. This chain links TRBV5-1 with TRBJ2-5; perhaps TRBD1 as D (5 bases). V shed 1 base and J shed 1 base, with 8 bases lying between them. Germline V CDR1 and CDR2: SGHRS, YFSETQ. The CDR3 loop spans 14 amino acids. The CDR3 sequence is CASSLRQGQETQYF. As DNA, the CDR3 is TGCGCCAGCAGCTTGAGGCAGGGCCAAGAGACCCAGTACTTC.

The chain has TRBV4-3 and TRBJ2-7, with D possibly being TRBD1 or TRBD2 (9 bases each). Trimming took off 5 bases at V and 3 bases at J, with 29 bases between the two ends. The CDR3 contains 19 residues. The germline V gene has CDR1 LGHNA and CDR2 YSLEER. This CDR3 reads CASSYRRDRDLAGDYEQYF. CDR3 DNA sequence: TGCGCCAGCAGCTATAGACGGGACAGGGATTTAGCGGGGGACTACGAGCAGTACTTC.

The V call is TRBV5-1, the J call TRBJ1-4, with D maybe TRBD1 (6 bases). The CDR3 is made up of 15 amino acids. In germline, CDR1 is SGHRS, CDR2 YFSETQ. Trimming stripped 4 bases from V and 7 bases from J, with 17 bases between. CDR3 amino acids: CASSVTGFGGEKLFF. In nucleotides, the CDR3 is TGCGCCAGCAGCGTAACAGGGTTTGGGGGTGAAAAACTGTTTTTT. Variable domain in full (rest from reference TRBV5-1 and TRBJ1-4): KAGVTQTPRYLIKTRGQQVTLSCSPISGHRSVSWYQQTPGQGLQFLFEYFSETQRNKGNFPGRFSGRQFSNSRSEMNVSTLELGDSALYLCASSVTGFGGEKLFFGSGTQLSVL.

The CDR3 sequence is CASSVERGDGNTIYF. CDR3 coding DNA: TGTGCCAGCAGCGTAGAAAGGGGAGATGGAAACACCATATATTTT. V and J are TRBV9 and TRBJ1-3, with D possibly matching TRBD1 (5 bases). The CDR3 runs to 15 residues. V lost 0 bases to trimming and J lost 3 bases, with 10 bases between them. Germline V gene lookup returns CDR1 SGDLS and CDR2 YYNGEE.